This TCR beta chain was profiled in a study of shared clonotypes between healthy human individuals. The CDR3 runs 17 residues. The germline CDR1 and CDR2 sequences are MRHNA and SNTAGT. This table comes from immunoSEQ multiplex PCR, and its TCRdb copy is limited to in-frame clones, with some not included. The data show around 1.6 million clones, nearly 99% seen once. Comments on this clone: Relative to the germline gene, one junction end is altered; a read error may explain this.

The specimen was naive CD4+ T cells sorted from blood. Subset given: CD45RA+ positively selected. The V call is TRBV6-4, the J call TRBJ2-3; 9 bases map to TRBD2. The sequence was obtained from a man aged 25-45 years in good health. CDR3: CASSGTRGGTSTDTQCF. The CDR3 DNA follows: TGTGCCAGCAGTGGGACTAGGGGAGGGACTAGCACAGATACGCAGTGTTTT.